Listed below are T cell receptor beta chains from one sample, sequenced in a study of T cell responses to AZD1222 COVID-19 vaccine. Measured with immunoSEQ multiplex PCR; TCRdb has only the in-frame clones, and not every one. Altogether about 73,000 clones are present, about 88% being singletons, with the ten largest covering approximately 9.3%. Sequenced material: peripheral blood, taken 28 days after the second AZD1222 dose. The receptors originated from an adult who received the AZD1222 COVID-19 vaccine. Each CDR3 is given with its conserved first and last residue. A D gene is named only where the DNA matches it firmly. Size is omitted from some rows. Given values are once, few, many or a class for expanded clones.

clone_size,j_call,v_call,cdr3_length,d_call,cdr3_aa,cdr3_nt
few,TRBJ2-3,TRBV18,17,.,CASSPGSAAPGADTQYF,TGTGCCAGCTCACCAGGGAGCGCAGCGCCGGGCGCAGATACGCAGTATTTT
.,TRBJ2-3,TRBV28,16,TRBD2,CASSLGSGGFPDTQYF,TGTGCCAGCAGTTTAGGTAGCGGGGGGTTCCCAGATACGCAGTATTTT
.,TRBJ2-1,TRBV3-1/TRBV3-2,15,.,CASSQGVRTYNEQFF,TGTGCCAGCAGCCAAGGGGTGCGGACCTACAATGAGCAGTTCTTC
few,TRBJ1-1,TRBV27,14,.,CASSLFHSNTEAFF,TGTGCCAGCAGTCTTTTCCACAGCAACACTGAAGCTTTCTTT
.,TRBJ1-2,TRBV5-1,16,TRBD1,CASSSSARQGASGYTF,TGCGCCAGCAGCTCCTCTGCCCGGCAGGGGGCGAGTGGCTACACCTTC
.,TRBJ1-2,TRBV24-1,13,.,CATSDTGRTGYTF,TGTGCCACCAGTGATACTGGGCGGACAGGCTACACCTTC
once,TRBJ1-6,TRBV7-3,14,TRBD1,CASSPGTGGSPLHF,TGTGCCAGCAGCCCGGGGACAGGGGGTTCACCCCTCCACTTT
.,TRBJ2-5,TRBV2,13,.,CASNQGRGETQYF,TGTGCCAGCAATCAGGGCCGGGGAGAGACCCAGTACTTC
.,TRBJ2-2,TRBV13,19,TRBD2,CASSLGLTGLAEHTGELFF,TGTGCCAGCAGCTTAGGCCTAACGGGACTAGCGGAACACACCGGGGAGCTGTTTTTT
.,TRBJ2-7,TRBV11-1,14,.,CASSFVLRGYEQYF,TGTGCCAGCAGCTTTGTACTGCGGGGCTACGAGCAGTACTTC
few,TRBJ2-5,TRBV9,14,.,CASSVGTHQETQYF,TGTGCCAGCAGCGTAGGGACACACCAAGAGACCCAGTACTTC
.,TRBJ1-6,TRBV19,14,.,CASSPGQLDSPLHF,TGTGCCAGTAGTCCGGGACAACTTGATTCACCCCTCCACTTT
.,TRBJ1-1,TRBV9,14,TRBD1,CASSGGRTGLGAFF,TGTGCCAGCAGCGGAGGACGGACAGGGCTTGGAGCTTTCTTT
.,TRBJ2-1,TRBV5-4,15,.,CASSFRTGRLNEQFF,TGTGCCAGCAGCTTCAGAACAGGGAGGTTGAATGAGCAGTTCTTC
.,TRBJ2-5,TRBV5-8,15,.,CASSLAGQTQGTQYF,TGTGCCAGCAGCTTGGCCGGACAGACTCAAGGGACCCAGTACTTC
few,TRBJ2-7,TRBV7-8,13,.,CASSPGSFYEQYF,TGTGCCAGCAGCCCCGGGAGCTTCTACGAGCAGTACTTC